Listed below are T cell receptor beta chains from one sample, sequenced in a study of T cell changes during pregnancy in multiple sclerosis. Some clones are missing from TCRdb's copy, which holds only in-frame ones; the method was immunoSEQ multiplex PCR. The data show 30,000 to 50,000 clones, with 92% seen just once and less than 0.9% held by the top ten. The sample in question was CD4+ T cells from peripheral blood mononuclear cells, obtained in the third trimester of pregnancy. Receptors were obtained from a female donor with multiple sclerosis, enrolled in a pregnancy study. Both conserved end residues are part of each CDR3. Each record gives: CDR3 DNA, CDR3 protein, J gene, D gene, clone size, V gene. The D gene is left open where the match is weak. Rows give clone size only sometimes, using once, few, many, or a class for an expanded clone.

CDR3 DNA: TGTGCCAGCAGCTATGAGAGAAGAACCTCCGGCAATGAGCAGTTCTTC
CDR3 protein: CASSYERRTSGNEQFF
J gene: TRBJ2-1
D gene: -
clone size: -
V gene: TRBV7-2

CDR3 DNA: TGTGCCAGCAGTTACGGGGGAACAGGGGATCTCAATGGCTACACCTTC
CDR3 protein: CASSYGGTGDLNGYTF
J gene: TRBJ1-2
D gene: TRBD1
clone size: -
V gene: TRBV6-5

CDR3 DNA: TGTGCCAGCACTCGGGACTCATCTTACAATGAGCAGTTCTTC
CDR3 protein: CASTRDSSYNEQFF
J gene: TRBJ2-1
D gene: -
clone size: -
V gene: TRBV2

CDR3 DNA: TGTGCCAGCAGTGGAGCTAGCGGGAGGGTTACCTACGAGCAGTACTTC
CDR3 protein: CASSGASGRVTYEQYF
J gene: TRBJ2-7
D gene: TRBD2
clone size: -
V gene: TRBV6-1

CDR3 DNA: TGTGCCAGCAGCCTACCGACAGGCAGCGACAATGAGCAGTTCTTC
CDR3 protein: CASSLPTGSDNEQFF
J gene: TRBJ2-1
D gene: -
clone size: -
V gene: TRBV28

CDR3 DNA: TGTGCCAGCTCACCGGCCGGGTCGAAAAACATTCAGTACTTC
CDR3 protein: CASSPAGSKNIQYF
J gene: TRBJ2-4
D gene: -
clone size: -
V gene: TRBV18

CDR3 DNA: TGTGCCAGCAGTTTATACGCCAGGGTCGGGAATCAGCCCCAGCATTTT
CDR3 protein: CASSLYARVGNQPQHF
J gene: TRBJ1-5
D gene: -
clone size: -
V gene: TRBV27

CDR3 DNA: TGCGCCAGCAGGTGGGCTAGCGGGCTAGCCAAAAACATTCAGTACTTC
CDR3 protein: CASRWASGLAKNIQYF
J gene: TRBJ2-4
D gene: TRBD2
clone size: -
V gene: TRBV5-1

CDR3 DNA: TGTGCCAGCAGTATGACAGGGGGTCAGCCCCAGCATTTT
CDR3 protein: CASSMTGGQPQHF
J gene: TRBJ1-5
D gene: TRBD1
clone size: -
V gene: TRBV6-6

CDR3 DNA: TGTGCCAGCACTGACGGGGGAGTAGGCAATGAGCAGTTCTTC
CDR3 protein: CASTDGGVGNEQFF
J gene: TRBJ2-1
D gene: -
clone size: -
V gene: TRBV21-1

CDR3 DNA: TGTGCCAGCTCAGACAGGGTTAACTATGGCTACACCTTC
CDR3 protein: CASSDRVNYGYTF
J gene: TRBJ1-2
D gene: TRBD1
clone size: -
V gene: TRBV18

CDR3 DNA: TGTGCCAGCAGCTTGGACACTACTGAAGCTTTCTTT
CDR3 protein: CASSLDTTEAFF
J gene: TRBJ1-1
D gene: -
clone size: -
V gene: TRBV7-9

CDR3 DNA: TGTGCCAGCAGTCTGACAGGGGGCGGTGGCACTGAAGCTTTCTTT
CDR3 protein: CASSLTGGGGTEAFF
J gene: TRBJ1-1
D gene: TRBD1
clone size: once
V gene: TRBV27

CDR3 DNA: TGCGCCAGCAGCTTGGTAGGGGGACGTGGGGAGCTGTTTTTT
CDR3 protein: CASSLVGGRGELFF
J gene: TRBJ2-2
D gene: -
clone size: -
V gene: TRBV5-1

CDR3 DNA: TGTGCCAGCAGACGCCCCAGGGGCGCGCGCGGGAGACACTATGGCTACACCTTC
CDR3 protein: CASRRPRGARGRHYGYTF
J gene: TRBJ1-2
D gene: -
clone size: -
V gene: TRBV7-2

CDR3 DNA: TGTGCCAGCAGTTACAGCCCAGGGAACTATGGCTACACCTTC
CDR3 protein: CASSYSPGNYGYTF
J gene: TRBJ1-2
D gene: -
clone size: -
V gene: TRBV6-5

CDR3 DNA: TGTGCTAGCAGCTTCGGGGGATCAGATACGCAGTATTTT
CDR3 protein: CASSFGGSDTQYF
J gene: TRBJ2-3
D gene: -
clone size: -
V gene: TRBV7-7

CDR3 DNA: TGTGCCTGGTGTAGACACGGGATTAGCACAGATACGCAGTATTTT
CDR3 protein: CAWCRHGISTDTQYF
J gene: TRBJ2-3
D gene: -
clone size: -
V gene: TRBV30

CDR3 DNA: TGTGCCAGCAGTTACTCGTCCGACAGCTCCTACGAGCAGTACTTC
CDR3 protein: CASSYSSDSSYEQYF
J gene: TRBJ2-7
D gene: -
clone size: -
V gene: TRBV6-5

CDR3 DNA: TGTGCCAGCAGCTTCATCCTAGCGGGAGCCCTCGAGCAGTACTTC
CDR3 protein: CASSFILAGALEQYF
J gene: TRBJ2-7
D gene: TRBD2
clone size: -
V gene: TRBV11-2

CDR3 DNA: TGTGCCAGCAGCTTGTTTCTAGCGGGGCCCACAGATACGCAGTATTTT
CDR3 protein: CASSLFLAGPTDTQYF
J gene: TRBJ2-3
D gene: TRBD2
clone size: -
V gene: TRBV5-4

CDR3 DNA: TGTGCTAGTGGTTTGGTAGCGGGAGTAGGCGAGCAGTACTTC
CDR3 protein: CASGLVAGVGEQYF
J gene: TRBJ2-7
D gene: TRBD2
clone size: -
V gene: TRBV12-5

CDR3 DNA: TGTGCCAGCAGCTCGCCCGGGAGATCCACAGATACGCAGTATTTT
CDR3 protein: CASSSPGRSTDTQYF
J gene: TRBJ2-3
D gene: -
clone size: -
V gene: TRBV5-6

CDR3 DNA: TGCGCCAGCAGCTTGCCAGGCGCGGGAAACACCATATATTTT
CDR3 protein: CASSLPGAGNTIYF
J gene: TRBJ1-3
D gene: -
clone size: -
V gene: TRBV5-1

CDR3 DNA: TGTGCCAGCAGTGAATTTCTGTTCTCTGGGGCCAACGTCCTGACTTTC
CDR3 protein: CASSEFLFSGANVLTF
J gene: TRBJ2-6
D gene: -
clone size: once
V gene: TRBV6-1

CDR3 DNA: TGTGCCAGCAGCCAAGGTGAGGTGGGAAACACCATATATTTT
CDR3 protein: CASSQGEVGNTIYF
J gene: TRBJ1-3
D gene: -
clone size: -
V gene: TRBV4-2

CDR3 DNA: TGTGCCATCAGTGAGCGGACAGCCTATGGCTACACCTTC
CDR3 protein: CAISERTAYGYTF
J gene: TRBJ1-2
D gene: -
clone size: -
V gene: TRBV10-3

CDR3 DNA: TGCGCCAGCAGCCCAACCGACAGGGAGCGGACTGAAGCTTTCTTT
CDR3 protein: CASSPTDRERTEAFF
J gene: TRBJ1-1
D gene: TRBD1
clone size: -
V gene: TRBV4-1

CDR3 DNA: TGTGCCAGTAGGGGGGGGGTCACTAGCGACAACACAGATACGCAGTATTTT
CDR3 protein: CASRGGVTSDNTDTQYF
J gene: TRBJ2-3
D gene: TRBD2
clone size: -
V gene: TRBV19

CDR3 DNA: TGCAGCGTTGATCTCAACCCGGGACAGGGTGTTCGGGGCTATGGCTACACCTTC
CDR3 protein: CSVDLNPGQGVRGYGYTF
J gene: TRBJ1-2
D gene: TRBD1
clone size: -
V gene: TRBV29-1

CDR3 DNA: TGTGCCAGCATGGGAGGAAGGGATCAGCCCCAGCATTTT
CDR3 protein: CASMGGRDQPQHF
J gene: TRBJ1-5
D gene: -
clone size: -
V gene: TRBV2

CDR3 DNA: TGTGCCAGCACTAAACGCGGTGGTGAAAAACTGTTTTTT
CDR3 protein: CASTKRGGEKLFF
J gene: TRBJ1-4
D gene: -
clone size: -
V gene: TRBV14

CDR3 DNA: TGTGCCAGTAGTATATTCCGCGGGGTGGGGTACAATGAGCAGTTCTTC
CDR3 protein: CASSIFRGVGYNEQFF
J gene: TRBJ2-1
D gene: -
clone size: -
V gene: TRBV19

CDR3 DNA: TGCGCCAGCAGCTTTAGCGGACAAAACACCGGGGAGCTGTTTTTT
CDR3 protein: CASSFSGQNTGELFF
J gene: TRBJ2-2
D gene: -
clone size: few
V gene: TRBV5-1

CDR3 DNA: TGTGCCAGCAGTGATGGGGCGCCTGGCCAGCCCCAGCATTTT
CDR3 protein: CASSDGAPGQPQHF
J gene: TRBJ1-5
D gene: -
clone size: few
V gene: TRBV2

CDR3 DNA: TGTGCCAGCAGCGGGACAGGTGAGAACACTGAAGCTTTCTTT
CDR3 protein: CASSGTGENTEAFF
J gene: TRBJ1-1
D gene: TRBD1
clone size: -
V gene: TRBV6-4

CDR3 DNA: TGCAGCGTTGTCGCGCTTCTGAACACTGAAGCTTTCTTT
CDR3 protein: CSVVALLNTEAFF
J gene: TRBJ1-1
D gene: -
clone size: once
V gene: TRBV29-1

CDR3 DNA: TGTGCCAGCAGCGCCACGGGACAAGGGTATGGCTACACCTTC
CDR3 protein: CASSATGQGYGYTF
J gene: TRBJ1-2
D gene: -
clone size: -
V gene: TRBV5-6

CDR3 DNA: TGTGCCAGCAGCTTCCGGGTTTCGGCTGAAGCTTTCTTT
CDR3 protein: CASSFRVSAEAFF
J gene: TRBJ1-1
D gene: -
clone size: -
V gene: TRBV7-2

CDR3 DNA: TGTGCCAGCAGTTTATCGGGAGGCTATGGCTACACCTTC
CDR3 protein: CASSLSGGYGYTF
J gene: TRBJ1-2
D gene: -
clone size: -
V gene: TRBV28

CDR3 DNA: TGTGCCAGTTTCCCGGTCCGAGACAGGGGCCACGAGCAGTACTTC
CDR3 protein: CASFPVRDRGHEQYF
J gene: TRBJ2-7
D gene: TRBD1
clone size: -
V gene: TRBV6-5

CDR3 DNA: TGTGCCAGCAGCCGCGGACTAGCGGCGTACAATGAGCAGTTCTTC
CDR3 protein: CASSRGLAAYNEQFF
J gene: TRBJ2-1
D gene: TRBD2
clone size: -
V gene: TRBV6-5

CDR3 DNA: TGCGCCAGCAGCTACGACAGGGGAAACACCGGGGAGCTGTTTTTT
CDR3 protein: CASSYDRGNTGELFF
J gene: TRBJ2-2
D gene: TRBD1
clone size: once
V gene: TRBV5-1

CDR3 DNA: TGTGCCAGTACAATTGACACCTCTGGAAACACCATATATTTT
CDR3 protein: CASTIDTSGNTIYF
J gene: TRBJ1-3
D gene: -
clone size: -
V gene: TRBV19

CDR3 DNA: TGTGCCAGCAGCTCCGCCGGGGAAAGCTCCTACGAGCAGTACTTC
CDR3 protein: CASSSAGESSYEQYF
J gene: TRBJ2-7
D gene: -
clone size: -
V gene: TRBV28

CDR3 DNA: TGTGCCAGCAGCTTAGGGCCCACAGGGGGCCGTGGCTACACCTTC
CDR3 protein: CASSLGPTGGRGYTF
J gene: TRBJ1-2
D gene: TRBD1
clone size: -
V gene: TRBV7-3